The clone carrying this T cell receptor beta chain was seen only a few times. Its antigen is still unknown. The CDR3 loop spans 15 amino acids. CDR1 is KGHDR and CDR2 is SFDVKD in the germline V gene. Trimming stripped 7 bases from V and 6 bases from J, with 15 bases between. The template used for profiling TCR beta VDJ and CDR3 was genomic DNA. MiXCR was run by TCRdb on the reads, yielding one entry per CDR3 protein. The table records hundreds of thousands of distinct CDR3 sequences, around 72% of them present only once. This specimen belongs to a study of CD8+CD57+ T cells in acquired aplastic anemia. Study summary: Mean DNA quantity obtained from sorted CD4+ and CD8+ cells was 2.5 to 4 ug. Healthy donor CD4+ samples were sequenced to a depth that averaged around 9.8 million reads.

Study-level results: Patients and controls turned out to have roughly 29 CD8+ CDR3 sequences in common. The CD8+ Simpson's diversity of patients and controls was not significantly different.

The sequence was collected from a human donor in good health, serving as a control. J is TRBJ1-6 and V is TRBV24-1, with D possibly matching TRBD1 (5 bases). The sequencing input was sorted CD4+, CD8+, or CD8+CD57+ T cells (not recorded which) from PBMCs. The DNA of the CDR3 is TGTGCCACCAGGGTAAGGGACCAATTTAATTCACCCCTCCACTTT. This codes for CATRVRDQFNSPLHF.